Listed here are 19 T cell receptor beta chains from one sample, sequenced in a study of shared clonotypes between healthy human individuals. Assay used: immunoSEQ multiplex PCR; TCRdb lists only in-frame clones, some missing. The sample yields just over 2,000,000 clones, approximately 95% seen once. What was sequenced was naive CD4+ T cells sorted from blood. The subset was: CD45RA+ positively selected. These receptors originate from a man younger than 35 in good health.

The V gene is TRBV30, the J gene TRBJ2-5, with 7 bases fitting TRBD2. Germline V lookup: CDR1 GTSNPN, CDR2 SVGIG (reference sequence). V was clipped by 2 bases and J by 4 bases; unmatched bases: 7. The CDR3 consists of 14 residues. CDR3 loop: CAWSQSGERETQYF. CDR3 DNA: TGTGCCTGGAGTCAGAGCGGGGAAAGAGAGACCCAGTACTTC. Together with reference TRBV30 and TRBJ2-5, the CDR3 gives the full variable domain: SQTIHQWPATLVQPVGSPLSLECTVEGTSNPNLYWYRQAAGRGLQLLFYSVGIGQISSEVPQNLSASRPQDRQFILSSKKLLLSDSGFYLCAWSQSGERETQYFGPGTRLLVL.

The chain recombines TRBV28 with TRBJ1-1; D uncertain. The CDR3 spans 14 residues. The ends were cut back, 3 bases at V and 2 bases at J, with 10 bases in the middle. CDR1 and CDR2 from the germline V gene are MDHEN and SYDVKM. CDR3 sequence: CASSFLQPNTEAFF. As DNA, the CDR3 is TGTGCCAGCAGTTTTCTCCAGCCCAACACTGAAGCTTTCTTT.

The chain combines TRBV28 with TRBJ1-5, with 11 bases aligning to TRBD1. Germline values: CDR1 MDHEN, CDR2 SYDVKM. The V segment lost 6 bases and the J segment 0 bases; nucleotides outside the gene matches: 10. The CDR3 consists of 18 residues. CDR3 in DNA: TGTGCCAGCAGCCTAGGACAGGGGGCGATCGGTAGCAATCAGCCCCAGCATTTT. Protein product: CASSLGQGAIGSNQPQHF.

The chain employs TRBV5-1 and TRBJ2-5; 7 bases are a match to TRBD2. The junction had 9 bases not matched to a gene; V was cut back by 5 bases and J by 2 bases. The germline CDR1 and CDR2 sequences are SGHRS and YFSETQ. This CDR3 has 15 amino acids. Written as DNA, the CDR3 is TGCGCCAGCAGTTCCGGGGGGTCGTCTCAAGAGACCCAGTACTTC. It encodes CASSSGGSSQETQYF.

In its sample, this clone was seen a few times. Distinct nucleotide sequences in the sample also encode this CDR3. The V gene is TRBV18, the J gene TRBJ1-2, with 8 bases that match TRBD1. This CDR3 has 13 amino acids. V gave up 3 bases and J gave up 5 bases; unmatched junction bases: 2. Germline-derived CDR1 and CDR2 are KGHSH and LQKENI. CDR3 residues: CASSPTGDYGYTF. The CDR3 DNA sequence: TGTGCCAGCTCACCGACAGGGGATTATGGCTACACCTTC.

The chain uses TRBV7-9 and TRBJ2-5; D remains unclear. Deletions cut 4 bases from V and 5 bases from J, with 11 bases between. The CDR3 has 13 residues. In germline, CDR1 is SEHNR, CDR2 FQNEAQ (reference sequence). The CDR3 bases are TGTGCCAGCAGCTCAAGTCGGGCCGAGACCCAGTACTTC. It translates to CASSSSRAETQYF.

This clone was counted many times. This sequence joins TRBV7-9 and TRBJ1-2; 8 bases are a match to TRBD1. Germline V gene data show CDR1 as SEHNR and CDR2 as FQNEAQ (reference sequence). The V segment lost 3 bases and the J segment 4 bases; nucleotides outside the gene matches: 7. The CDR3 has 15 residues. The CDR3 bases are TGTGCCAGCAGCTTCATGACAGGGGATACCTATGGCTACACCTTC. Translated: CASSFMTGDTYGYTF.

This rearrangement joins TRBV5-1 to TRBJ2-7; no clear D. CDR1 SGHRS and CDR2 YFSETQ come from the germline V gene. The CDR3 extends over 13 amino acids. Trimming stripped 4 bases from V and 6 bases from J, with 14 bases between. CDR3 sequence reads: CASSIFSGAEQYF. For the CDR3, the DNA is TGCGCCAGCAGCATATTTTCGGGTGCCGAGCAGTACTTC.

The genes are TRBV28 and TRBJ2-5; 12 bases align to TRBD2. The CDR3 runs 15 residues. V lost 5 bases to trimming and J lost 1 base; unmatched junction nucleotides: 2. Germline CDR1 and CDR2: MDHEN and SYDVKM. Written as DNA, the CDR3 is TGTGCCAGCAGTACTAGCGGGGGGTTCCAAGAGACCCAGTACTTC. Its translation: CASSTSGGFQETQYF.

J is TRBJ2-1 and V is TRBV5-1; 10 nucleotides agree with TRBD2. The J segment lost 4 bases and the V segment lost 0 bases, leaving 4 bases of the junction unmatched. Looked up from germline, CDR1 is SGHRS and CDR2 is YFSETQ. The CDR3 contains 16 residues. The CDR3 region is CASSLAGSGRYNEQFF. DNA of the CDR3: TGCGCCAGCAGCTTGGCCGGTAGCGGGAGGTACAATGAGCAGTTCTTC.

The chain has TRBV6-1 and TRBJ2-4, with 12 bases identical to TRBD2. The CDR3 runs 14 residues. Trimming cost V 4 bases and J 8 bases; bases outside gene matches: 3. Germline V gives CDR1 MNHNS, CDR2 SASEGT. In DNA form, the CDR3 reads TGTGCCAGCAGTGGACTAGCGGGAGCGGACATTCAGTACTTC. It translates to CASSGLAGADIQYF.

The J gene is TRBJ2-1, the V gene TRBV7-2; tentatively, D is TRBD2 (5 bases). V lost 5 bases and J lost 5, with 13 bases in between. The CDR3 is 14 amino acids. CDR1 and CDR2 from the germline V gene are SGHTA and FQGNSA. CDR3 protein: CASSPQLGNNEQFF. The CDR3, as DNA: TGTGCCAGCAGCCCCCAACTAGGTAACAATGAGCAGTTCTTC.

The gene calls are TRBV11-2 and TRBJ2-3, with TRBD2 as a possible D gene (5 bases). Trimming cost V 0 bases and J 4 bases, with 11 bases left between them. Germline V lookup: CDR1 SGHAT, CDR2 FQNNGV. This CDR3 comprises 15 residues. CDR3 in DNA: TGTGCCAGCAGCTTAGATGGAGGAGGCGCAGATACGCAGTATTTT. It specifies CASSLDGGGADTQYF.

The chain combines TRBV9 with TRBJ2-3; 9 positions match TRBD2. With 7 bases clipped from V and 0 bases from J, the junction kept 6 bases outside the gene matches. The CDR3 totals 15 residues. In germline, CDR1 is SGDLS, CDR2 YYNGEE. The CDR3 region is CASGRGGASTDTQYF. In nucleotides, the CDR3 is TGTGCCAGCGGACGCGGGGGGGCTAGCACAGATACGCAGTATTTT.

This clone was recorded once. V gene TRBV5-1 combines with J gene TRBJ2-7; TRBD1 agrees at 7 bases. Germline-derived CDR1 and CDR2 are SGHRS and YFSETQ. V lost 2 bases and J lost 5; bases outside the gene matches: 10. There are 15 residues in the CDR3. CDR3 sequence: CASSFATGMSDEQYF. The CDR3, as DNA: TGCGCCAGCAGCTTTGCGACAGGGATGTCAGACGAGCAGTACTTC.

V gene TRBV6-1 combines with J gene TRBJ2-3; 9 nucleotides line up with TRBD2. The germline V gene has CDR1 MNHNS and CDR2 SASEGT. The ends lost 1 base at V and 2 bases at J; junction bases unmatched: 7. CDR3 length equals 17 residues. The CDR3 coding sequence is TGTGCCAGCAGTGAAGGTGGAGCGGGGGGACCCACAGATACGCAGTATTTT. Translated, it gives CASSEGGAGGPTDTQYF.

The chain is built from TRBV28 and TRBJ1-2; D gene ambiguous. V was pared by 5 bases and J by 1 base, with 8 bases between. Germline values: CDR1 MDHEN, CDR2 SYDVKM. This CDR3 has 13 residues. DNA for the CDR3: TGTGCCAGCAGTCCCAGTCTTAACTATGGCTACACCTTC. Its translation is CASSPSLNYGYTF.

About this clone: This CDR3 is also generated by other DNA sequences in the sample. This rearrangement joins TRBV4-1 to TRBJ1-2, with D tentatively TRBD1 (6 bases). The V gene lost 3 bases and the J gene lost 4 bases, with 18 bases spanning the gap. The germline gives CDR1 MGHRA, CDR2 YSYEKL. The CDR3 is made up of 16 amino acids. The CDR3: CASSQARTDNGYGYTF. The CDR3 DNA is TGCGCCAGCAGCCAGGCACGGACAGACAACGGCTATGGCTACACCTTC.

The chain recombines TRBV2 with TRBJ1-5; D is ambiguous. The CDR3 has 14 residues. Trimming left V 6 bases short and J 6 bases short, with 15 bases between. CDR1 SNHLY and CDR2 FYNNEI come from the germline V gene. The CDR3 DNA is TGTGCCAGCAGGATAAACTTTGTGAGTCAGCCCCAGCATTTT. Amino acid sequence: CASRINFVSQPQHF.